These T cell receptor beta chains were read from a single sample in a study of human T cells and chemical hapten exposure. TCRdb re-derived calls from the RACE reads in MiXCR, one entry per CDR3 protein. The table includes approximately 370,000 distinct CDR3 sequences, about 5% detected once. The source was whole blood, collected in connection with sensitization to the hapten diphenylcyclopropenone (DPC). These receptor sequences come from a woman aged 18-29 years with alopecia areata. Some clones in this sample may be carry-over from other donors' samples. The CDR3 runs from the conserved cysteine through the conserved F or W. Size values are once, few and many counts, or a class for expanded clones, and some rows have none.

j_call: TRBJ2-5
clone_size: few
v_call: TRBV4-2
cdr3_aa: CASSQDRGDQETQYF

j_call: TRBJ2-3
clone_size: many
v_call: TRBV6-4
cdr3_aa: CASSDIAGETDTQYF

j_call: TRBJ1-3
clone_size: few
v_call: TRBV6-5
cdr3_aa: CASSLGQENTIYF

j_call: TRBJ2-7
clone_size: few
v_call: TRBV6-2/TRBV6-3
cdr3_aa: CASSPASGGAGEQYF

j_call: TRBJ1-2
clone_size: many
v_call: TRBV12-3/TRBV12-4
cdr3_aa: CASSFSQGDYGYTF

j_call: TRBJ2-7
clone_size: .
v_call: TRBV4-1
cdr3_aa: CASSQGRDRVSYEQYF

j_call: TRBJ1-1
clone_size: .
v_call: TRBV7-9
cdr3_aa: CASSLQVSLENTEAFF

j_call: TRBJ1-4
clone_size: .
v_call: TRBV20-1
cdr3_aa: CSAGGSEKLFF

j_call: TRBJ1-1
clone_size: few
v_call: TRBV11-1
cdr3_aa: CASSFISDTEAFF

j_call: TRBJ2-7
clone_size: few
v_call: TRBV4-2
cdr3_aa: CASSQDMAGGGEQYF

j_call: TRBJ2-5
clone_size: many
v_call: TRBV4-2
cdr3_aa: CASSQPQETQYF

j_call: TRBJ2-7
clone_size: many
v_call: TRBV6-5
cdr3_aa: CASIPRQGHEQYF

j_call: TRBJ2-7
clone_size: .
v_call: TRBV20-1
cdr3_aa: CSASYGGPTYEQYF

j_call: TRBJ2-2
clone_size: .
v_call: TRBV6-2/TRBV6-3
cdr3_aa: CASSYGGELFF

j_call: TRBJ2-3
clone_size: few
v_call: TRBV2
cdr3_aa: CASSEIGTSGGLTDTQYF

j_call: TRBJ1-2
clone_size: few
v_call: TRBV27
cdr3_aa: CASSFRQGDGGYTF

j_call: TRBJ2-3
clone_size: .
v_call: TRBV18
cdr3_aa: CASSTTESTDTQYF

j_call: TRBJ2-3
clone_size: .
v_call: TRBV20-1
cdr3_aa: CSATGQDTQYF

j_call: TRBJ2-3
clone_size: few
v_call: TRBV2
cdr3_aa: CASSLEHSTTDTQYF

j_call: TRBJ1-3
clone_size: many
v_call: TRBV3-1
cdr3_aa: CASSQSAGSGNTIYF

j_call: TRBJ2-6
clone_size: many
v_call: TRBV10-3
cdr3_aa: CAISEYRQGSGANVLTF

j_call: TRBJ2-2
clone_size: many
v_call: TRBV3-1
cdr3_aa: CASSQVVNTGELFF

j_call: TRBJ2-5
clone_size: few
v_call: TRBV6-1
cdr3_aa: CASSEGSGGQETQYF

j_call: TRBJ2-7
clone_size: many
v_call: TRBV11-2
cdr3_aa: CASSPSRMHEQYF

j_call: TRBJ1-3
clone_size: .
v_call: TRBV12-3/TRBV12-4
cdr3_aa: CASRWGGAGNTIYF